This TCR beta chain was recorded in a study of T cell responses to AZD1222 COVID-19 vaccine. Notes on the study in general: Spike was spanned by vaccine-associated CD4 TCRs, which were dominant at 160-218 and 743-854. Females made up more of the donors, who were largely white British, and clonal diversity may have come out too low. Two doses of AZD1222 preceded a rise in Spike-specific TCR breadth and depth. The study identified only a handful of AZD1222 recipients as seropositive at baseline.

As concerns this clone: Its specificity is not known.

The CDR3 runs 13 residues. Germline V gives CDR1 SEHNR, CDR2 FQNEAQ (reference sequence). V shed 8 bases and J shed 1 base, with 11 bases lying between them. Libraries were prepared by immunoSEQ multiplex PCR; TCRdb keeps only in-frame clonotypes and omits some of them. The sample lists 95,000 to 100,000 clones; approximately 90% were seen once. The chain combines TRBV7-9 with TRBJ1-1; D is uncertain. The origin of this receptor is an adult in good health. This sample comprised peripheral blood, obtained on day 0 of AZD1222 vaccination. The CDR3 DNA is TGTGCCAGCGGCACGGTCGCGAACACTGAAGCTTTCTTT. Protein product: CASGTVANTEAFF.